This T cell receptor (beta chain) was identified in a study of early T cells in non-severe SARS-CoV-2 infection. Overall study findings and caveats: VDJdb matching, biased toward anti-spike CD8 responses, missed private and CD4 specificities.

With respect to this clonotype: Its cognate antigen is unknown.

As part of library construction, unique molecular identifiers were attached to individual cDNA molecules. TCRdb called the 5' RACE reads again in MiXCR, with one record for every CDR3 protein. The sample shows some 48,000 distinct CDR3 sequences, around a tenth of them seen only once. This CDR3 region has 12 residues. Trimming removed 4 bases from V and 6 bases from J, with 10 bases in between. In germline, CDR1 is SGHRS, CDR2 YFSETQ. The V call is TRBV5-1, the J call TRBJ1-1; D gene uncertain. The sequence derives from an adult who was a healthcare worker with PCR-confirmed SARS-CoV-2 infection or an uninfected control (not recorded which). Sequencing was carried out using whole blood. The CDR3 region is CASSGEGAEAFF. CDR3 coding DNA: TGCGCCAGCAGCGGGGAGGGCGCTGAAGCTTTCTTT.